A single sample is the source of the 18 T cell receptor beta chains below, sequenced in a study of T cells in women clearing cervical HPV infection. Repertoires were generated with immunoSEQ multiplex PCR, while TCRdb's copy carries only in-frame clones and drops some. The sample's table shows some 40,000 clones. The material sequenced was blood buffy coat. These TCRs come from a woman aged 18 to 75 with a cervical HPV16 infection that either progressed to CIN3+ or cleared (not recorded which).

To note about this clone: The missing CDR3 end, 3 residues past where the read stops, is filled in from the germline J gene. The chain employs TRBV24-1 and TRBJ2-3; the D gene is possibly TRBD2 (5 bases). Trimming pared 1 base from V and 1 base from J, leaving 8 bases between. CDR3 length equals 15 residues. Germline CDR1 KGHDR, CDR2 SFDVKD. The CDR3 protein is CATSDLRSGTDTQYF. The sequenced CDR3 bases are TGTGCCACCAGTGATTTACGTAGCGGCACAGATACG.

In regard to this clone: The read ends 3 residues shy of where the CDR3 ends; the end is completed using the germline J gene. V is TRBV7-2 and J is TRBJ1-1; 12 bases fit TRBD1. CDR3 size: 16 residues. Trimming at V came to 0 bases and at J to 4 bases, leaving 3 bases not matched to a gene. The germline gives CDR1 SGHTA, CDR2 FQGNSA. The chain's CDR3 is CASSLAGQGARTEAFF. The CDR3 bases that were read are TGTGCCAGCAGCTTAGCGGGACAGGGGGCGCGCACTGAA.

The sequenced part of the CDR3 DNA is TGTGCCAGCTCACCACTCAGCGGGGAGACG. Its protein is CASSPLSGET. The CDR3, in full, reads CASSPLSGETQYF. This sequence joins TRBV18 and TRBJ2-3; 7 positions match TRBD2. Read data end 3 residues before the CDR3 end; the end is taken from the germline J gene. CDR1 KGHSH and CDR2 LQKENI come from the germline V gene. This CDR3 has 13 amino acids.

A remark on this clone: Coverage ceases 3 residues before the CDR3 finishes, and the germline J gene fills in the end. This rearrangement joins TRBV19 to TRBJ1-1, with D perhaps TRBD1 (6 bases). In germline, CDR1 is LNHDA, CDR2 SQIVND (reference sequence). V dropped 3 bases and J dropped 7 bases, with 12 bases sitting between them. This CDR3 has 13 amino acids. The CDR3 protein is CASSIPTGVEAFF. CDR3 bases read: TGTGCCAGTAGTATCCCGACAGGAGTTGAA.

Comments on this clone: The CDR3 goes on 3 residues after the read ends, and that part is filled in from the germline J gene. This chain connects TRBV5-1 to TRBJ2-1; TRBD1 matches at 8 bases. Unmatched junction bases numbered 17, after V lost 6 bases and J lost 3 bases. CDR3 length equals 18 residues. Germline loops: CDR1 SGHRS, CDR2 YFSETQ. The part of the CDR3 DNA that was read is TGCGCCAGCAATCCCACAGGGGGTAAGGACTACTTCTACAATGAG. This codes for CASNPTGGKDYFYNE. The whole CDR3 protein reads CASNPTGGKDYFYNEQFF.

Points on this clone: The read ends 3 residues shy of where the CDR3 ends; the end is completed using the germline J gene. The genes are TRBV5-3 and TRBJ2-3; D unresolved. Being an ORF, TRBV5-3 has a function that is uncertain. This CDR3 has 14 residues. Incomplete CDR3 DNA: TGTGCCAGAAGCCAACAGTTTTCCGCTCAGCCG. This gives the protein CARSQQFSAQP. Given in full, the CDR3 is CARSQQFSAQPQYF.

Note on this clone: The CDR3 extends 3 residues past the end of the read, so its final part is completed from the germline J gene. This chain joins TRBV9 and TRBJ2-3, with 8 bases fitting TRBD1. V gave up 3 bases and J gave up 3 bases; unmatched junction bases: 6. The CDR3 runs 15 residues. In germline, CDR1 is SGDLS, CDR2 YYNGEE. Incomplete CDR3 DNA: TGTGCCAGCAGCGAACACAGGGGGACGACAGATACG. This encodes CASSEHRGTTDT. The CDR3 in full is CASSEHRGTTDTQYF.

With respect to this clone: The observed sequence ends 3 residues before the CDR3 terminus, with the missing tail filled in from the germline J gene. This chain links TRBV11-3 with TRBJ2-1; 14 nucleotides line up with TRBD2. This CDR3 is built from 15 residues. Looked up from germline, CDR1 is SGHNT and CDR2 is YENEEA. Unmatched junction bases numbered 2, after V lost 4 bases and J lost 6 bases. CDR3 protein: CASSSGLAGGNEQFF. The sequenced part of the CDR3 DNA is TGTGCCAGCAGCTCCGGACTAGCGGGAGGCAATGAG. Full variable domain (rest looked up from reference TRBV11-3 and TRBJ2-1): EAGVVQSPRYKIIEKKQPVAFWCNPISGHNTLYWYLQNLGQGPELLIRYENEEAVDDSQLPKDRFSAERLKGVDSTLKIQPAELGDSAVYLCASSSGLAGGNEQFFGPGTRLTVL.

Worth noting for this clone: The CDR3 end is not reached by the read, which stops 3 residues before it; the germline J gene fills it in. The chain couples TRBV7-7 to TRBJ2-5, with 11 bases lining up with TRBD1. CDR1 and CDR2 from the germline V gene are SSHAT and FNYEAQ (reference sequence). V dropped 5 bases and J dropped 4; count of bases not matched to a gene: 6. The CDR3 is 15 residues long. CDR3 bases read: TGTGCCAGCAGCCGAGGACAGGGGGCGAGAGAGACC. Encoded protein: CASSRGQGARET. The entire CDR3 sequence reads CASSRGQGARETQYF. Variable domain in full (rest from reference TRBV7-7 and TRBJ2-5): GAGVSQSPRYKVTKRGQDVTLRCDPISSHATLYWYQQALGQGPEFLTYFNYEAQPDKSGLPSDRFSAERPEGSISTLTIQRTEQRDSAMYRCASSRGQGARETQYFGPGTRLLVL.

Comments on this clone: The missing CDR3 end, 3 residues past where the read stops, is filled in from the germline J gene. The rearrangement links TRBV19 to TRBJ1-5; D ambiguous. The germline V and J ends were trimmed by 7 bases and 7 bases, with 11 bases remaining between them. The CDR3 sequence is 12 residues long. Looked up from germline, CDR1 is LNHDA and CDR2 is SQIVND (reference sequence). The sequenced part of the CDR3 DNA is TGTGCCAGTAAGGTTCCTGCACAGCCC. It translates to CASKVPAQP. In full, the CDR3 reads CASKVPAQPQHF.

Details on this clone: The read gets to within 3 residues of the CDR3 end, and the germline J gene fills in the rest. This chain uses TRBV30 with TRBJ1-2, with TRBD1 identical over 9 bases. The germline V gene encodes CDR1 GTSNPN and CDR2 SVGIG (reference sequence). There are 13 residues in the CDR3. CDR3 residues: CAWDLTGGWGYTF. The part of the CDR3 DNA that was read is TGTGCCTGGGATCTCACAGGGGGCTGGGGC. The whole variable domain, filled in from reference TRBV30 and TRBJ1-2, reads SQTIHQWPATLVQPVGSPLSLECTVEGTSNPNLYWYRQAAGRGLQLLFYSVGIGQISSEVPQNLSASRPQDRQFILSSKKLLLSDSGFYLCAWDLTGGWGYTFGSGTRLTVV.

This clone shows up as medium-sized by frequency. The CDR3 end is not reached by the read, which stops 3 residues before it; the germline J gene fills it in. The chain has TRBV4-2 and TRBJ2-5; 14 bases are a match to TRBD2. Trimming cost V 4 bases and J 5 bases; bases outside gene matches: 18. Germline V gene data show CDR1 as LGHNA and CDR2 as YNFKEQ. The length of the CDR3 is 20 residues. The chain's CDR3 is CASSPRLAGGRMVLGETQYF. CDR3 bases read: TGTGCCAGCAGCCCCCGACTAGCGGGAGGGAGGATGGTACTCGGGGAGACC.

Comments on this clone: Read coverage stops 3 residues before the CDR3 terminus; the germline J gene supplies the remainder. The V call is TRBV20-1, the J call TRBJ2-5; 8 bases agree with TRBD2. The CDR3 consists of 14 residues. Germline V gives CDR1 DFQATT, CDR2 SNEGSKA (reference sequence). V shed 6 bases and J 0 bases; nucleotides not matched to a gene: 6. The CDR3 is CSARLAWYQETQYF. Partial CDR3 DNA: TGCAGTGCAAGACTAGCGTGGTACCAAGAGACC.

As to this clone: The read gets to within 3 residues of the CDR3 end, and the germline J gene fills in the rest. The identical CDR3 is also encoded by other nucleotide sequences in the sample. This chain joins TRBV5-1 and TRBJ2-4; 12 nucleotides align to TRBD1. Germline V lookup: CDR1 SGHRS, CDR2 YFSETQ. This CDR3 has 14 amino acids. The CDR3 spells CASSEGQGALLQYF. The DNA read from the CDR3 is TGCGCCAGCAGCGAGGGACAGGGGGCGCTCCTT.

Worth noting for this clone: The read finishes 3 residues shy of the CDR3 end, and the germline J gene is used to complete it. The chain combines TRBV7-8 with TRBJ2-3; 8 bases align to TRBD1. The germline V gene encodes CDR1 SGHVS and CDR2 FQNEAQ. The CDR3 runs 14 residues. The CDR3 reads CASSRTGPEETQYF. CDR3 DNA (partial): TGTGCCAGCAGCCGGACAGGGCCGGAAGAGACG.

As for this clone: The missing CDR3 end, 3 residues past where the read stops, is filled in from the germline J gene. The chain couples TRBV18 to TRBJ1-2, with no clear D. The CDR3 length is 15 residues. CDR1 is KGHSH, CDR2 LQKENI, per germline. The CDR3 reads CASSPPTGFYNDYTF. The sequenced CDR3 bases are TGTGCCAGCTCACCTCCGACTGGATTCTACAATGAC.

The CDR3 region is CASSQGRRTGELFF. CDR3 DNA, as far as it was read: TGTGCCAGTAGCCAGGGGCGCCGGACCGGGGAG. This chain uses TRBV19 with TRBJ2-2, with D perhaps TRBD1 (6 bases). The read gets to within 3 residues of the CDR3 end, and the germline J gene fills in the rest. With 6 bases removed from V and 5 bases from J, the gap between germline ends came to 13 bases. The CDR3 is 14 residues long. In germline, CDR1 is LNHDA, CDR2 SQIVND (reference sequence).

Regarding this clone: The DNA ends 3 residues before the CDR3 does, and the rest of the CDR3 is filled in from the germline J gene. The chain has TRBV18 and TRBJ1-4, with 8 nucleotides matching TRBD1. V gave up 3 bases and J gave up 10 bases; unmatched junction bases: 7. The CDR3 sequence is 14 residues long. The germline V gene has CDR1 KGHSH and CDR2 LQKENI. The CDR3: CASSPERQGRKLFF. The sequenced part of the CDR3 DNA is TGTGCCAGCTCACCGGAGCGACAGGGGCGAAAA.